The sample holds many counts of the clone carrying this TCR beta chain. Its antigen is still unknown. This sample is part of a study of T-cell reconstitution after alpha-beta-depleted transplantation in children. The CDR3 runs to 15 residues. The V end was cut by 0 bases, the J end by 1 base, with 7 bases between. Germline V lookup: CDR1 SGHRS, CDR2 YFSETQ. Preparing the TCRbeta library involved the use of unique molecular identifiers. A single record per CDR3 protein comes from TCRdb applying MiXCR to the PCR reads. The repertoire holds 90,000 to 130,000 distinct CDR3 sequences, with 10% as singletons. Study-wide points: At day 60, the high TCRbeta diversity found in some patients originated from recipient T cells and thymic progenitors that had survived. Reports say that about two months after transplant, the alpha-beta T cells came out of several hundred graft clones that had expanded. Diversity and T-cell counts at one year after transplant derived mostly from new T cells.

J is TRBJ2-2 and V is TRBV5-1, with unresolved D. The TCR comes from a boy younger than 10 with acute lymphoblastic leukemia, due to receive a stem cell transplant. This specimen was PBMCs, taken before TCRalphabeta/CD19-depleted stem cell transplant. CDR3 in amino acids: CASSLAVQNTGELFF. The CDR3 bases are TGCGCCAGCAGCTTGGCAGTCCAGAACACCGGGGAGCTGTTTTTT.